The 10 T cell receptor beta chains in this list originate from one sample, sequenced in a study of vaccination and CD4 T cells after COVID-19. These TCRs' antigens remain unknown. Oncomine TCR Beta short-read sequencing was applied to DNA from cultured CD4+ T cells. Genomic DNA was taken out of cultured CD4+ T cells by extraction. Via MiXCR, TCRdb re-called the PCR reads, giving one row per CDR3 protein. The data show approximately 9,300 distinct CDR3 sequences, with 30% to 35% seen just once and about 20% held by the top ten. The treatment: approximately 10-day PBMC culture with coronavirus spike peptide pools or control peptides (ViraFEST assay). From the unexposed donor, CD4+ T cells were collected ahead of the COVID-19 pandemic (2011-2018). The sequenced sample consisted of CD4+ T cells from blood, cultured in vitro. These receptor sequences come from a human donor in good health.

The rearrangement joins TRBV15 to TRBJ2-7; D uncertain. Deletions cut 3 bases from V and 1 base from J, with 7 bases between. CDR1 and CDR2 from the germline V gene are LNHNV and YYDKDF (reference sequence). The CDR3 contains 13 residues. CDR3 sequence: CATSSRRSYEQYF. CDR3 nucleotides: TGTGCCACCAGCAGCAGACGGTCCTACGAGCAGTACTTC.

This chain uses TRBV20-1 with TRBJ2-7; D is ambiguous. The CDR3 loop spans 14 amino acids. The germline V and J ends were trimmed by 6 bases and 5 bases, with 20 bases remaining between them. CDR1 DFQATT and CDR2 SNEGSKA come from the germline V gene (reference sequence). Here the CDR3 reads CSASKLPLGNEQYF. The CDR3 nucleotides read TGCAGTGCCTCCAAACTCCCCCTGGGGAACGAGCAGTACTTC.

Turning to this clonotype: No conserved phenylalanine or tryptophan is present at the end of the CDR3, so a read error is the likely explanation. The J gene is TRBJ2-7, the V gene TRBV6-1, with 8 bases identical to TRBD1. The V and J ends lost 6 bases and 4 bases, in that order; junction bases with no gene match: 8. CDR1 MNHNS and CDR2 SASEGT come from the germline V gene. This CDR3 is 14 amino acids long. CDR3 in DNA: TGTGCCAGCAGAGGGGCAGGGGGCCCATACGAGCAGTACTCC. It is translated as CASRGAGGPYEQYS.

This clonotype was observed a handful of times. The CDR3 spells CASSLGDPPKAFF. The CDR3 DNA reads TGTGCCAGCAGCTTAGGTGACCCTCCAAAAGCTTTCTTT. The V and J genes are TRBV7-9 and TRBJ1-1; no firm D call. The V end lost 1 base, the J end lost 9 bases, and 12 bases lay between the germline ends. CDR3 length equals 13 residues. Germline V gives CDR1 SEHNR, CDR2 FQNEAQ (reference sequence).

This clonotype appeared a few times. The gene calls are TRBV7-2 and TRBJ1-1, with D uncertain. The V end was cut by 6 bases, the J end by 8 bases, with 16 bases between. Germline lookup yields CDR1 SGHTA and CDR2 FQGNSA. CDR3 length: 13 residues. CDR3 protein: CASSKLEAIEAFF. CDR3 nucleotide sequence: TGTGCCAGCAGTAAGCTGGAGGCAATCGAAGCTTTCTTT.

Turning to this clonotype: A much larger clone differs by one base, so this may be a read error. V is TRBV7-9 and J is TRBJ1-6; D not resolved. Trimming took off 5 bases at V and 11 bases at J, with 13 bases between the two ends. CDR1 and CDR2 from the germline V gene are SEHNR and FQNEAQ (reference sequence). The CDR3 loop spans 13 amino acids. CDR3 sequence (DNA): TGTGCCAGCAGCCTCACAACGGATACACCCCTCCACTTT. Its protein product is CASSLTTDTPLHF.

The CDR3 bases are TGTGCCAGCAGTTTCCGGGGGGGCGGACTGAATAGCAATCAGCCCCAGCATTTT. Protein sequence: CASSFRGGGLNSNQPQHF. This chain joins TRBV28 and TRBJ1-5; maybe TRBD1 (6 bases). Germline-derived CDR1 and CDR2 are MDHEN and SYDVKM. The CDR3 totals 18 residues. Trimming shortened V by 3 bases and J by 0 bases, and 18 bases separated the two germline ends. Variable domain in full (rest from reference TRBV28 and TRBJ1-5): DVKVTQSSRYLVKRTGEKVFLECVQDMDHENMFWYRQDPGLGLRLIYFSYDVKMKEKGDIPEGYSVSREKKERFSLILESASTNQTSMYLCASSFRGGGLNSNQPQHFGDGTRLSIL.

This clonotype was seen more than once but under ten times. This chain uses TRBV21-1 with TRBJ2-5; the table gives TRBD1 as D, unverified against the DNA. TRBV21-1 is assigned pseudogene status. CDR3 length: 16 residues. This CDR3 is CASSKVGTGGPKTQYF. The DNA for the CDR3 is TGTGCCAGCAGCAAAGTCGGGACAGGGGGGCCAAAGACCCAGTACTTC.

The chain links TRBV11-2 to TRBJ1-1; D unresolved. CDR1 and CDR2 from the germline V gene are SGHAT and FQNNGV. This CDR3 is built from 15 residues. Trimming removed 5 bases at V and 4 bases at J, with 17 bases between. CDR3 sequence reads: CASSTGTRIGTEAFF. As DNA, the CDR3 is TGTGCCAGCAGCACGGGCACGAGAATAGGCACTGAAGCTTTCTTT.

A few counts support this clonotype. The rearrangement links TRBV2 to TRBJ2-7, with D possibly matching TRBD1 (5 bases). V dropped 4 bases and J dropped 0 bases, with 13 bases sitting between them. This CDR3 comprises 15 residues. CDR1 is SNHLY and CDR2 is FYNNEI in the germline V gene. Here the CDR3 reads CASSGRQKSSYEQYF. The CDR3 DNA follows: TGTGCCAGCAGTGGACGACAGAAGAGCTCCTACGAGCAGTACTTC.